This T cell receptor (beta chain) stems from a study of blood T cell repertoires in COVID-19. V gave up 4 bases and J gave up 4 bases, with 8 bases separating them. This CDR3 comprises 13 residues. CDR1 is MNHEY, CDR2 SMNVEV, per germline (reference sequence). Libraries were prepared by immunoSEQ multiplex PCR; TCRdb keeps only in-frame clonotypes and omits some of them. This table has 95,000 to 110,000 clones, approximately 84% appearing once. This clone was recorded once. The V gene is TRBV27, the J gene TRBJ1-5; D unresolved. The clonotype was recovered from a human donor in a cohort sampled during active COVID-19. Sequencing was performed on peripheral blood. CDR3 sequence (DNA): TGTGCCAGCAGTTCTTCTCGTAATCAGCCCCAGCATTTT. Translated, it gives CASSSSRNQPQHF.